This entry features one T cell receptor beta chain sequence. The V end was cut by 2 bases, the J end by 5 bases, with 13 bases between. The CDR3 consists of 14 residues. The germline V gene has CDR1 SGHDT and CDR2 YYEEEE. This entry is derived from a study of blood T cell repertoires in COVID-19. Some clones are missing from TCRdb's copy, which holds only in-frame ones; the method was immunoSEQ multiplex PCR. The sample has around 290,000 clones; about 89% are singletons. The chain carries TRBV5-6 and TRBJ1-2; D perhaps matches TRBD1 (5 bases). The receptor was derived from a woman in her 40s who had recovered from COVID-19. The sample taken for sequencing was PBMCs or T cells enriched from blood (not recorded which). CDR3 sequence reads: CASSFTTDRYGYTF. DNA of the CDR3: TGTGCCAGCAGCTTTACGACCGACAGATATGGCTACACCTTC.